The clone carrying this T cell receptor beta chain showed up many times. V was cut by 1 base and J by 0 bases, with 16 bases left in between. This CDR3 is 18 amino acids long. CDR1 is DFQATT and CDR2 is SNEGSKA in the germline V gene (reference sequence). This sample stems from a study of early T cells in non-severe SARS-CoV-2 infection. Individually, cDNA molecules had unique molecular identifiers attached to them. TCRdb itself ran the 5' RACE reads through MiXCR, one entry per CDR3 protein. The sample records tens of thousands of distinct CDR3 sequences, 6% to 7% being singletons. The sample consisted of whole blood. The V call is TRBV20-1, the J call TRBJ1-6; no clear D gene. The clonotype comes from an adult who was a healthcare worker with PCR-confirmed SARS-CoV-2 infection or an uninfected control (not recorded which). CDR3 protein: CSARGRFPGSSYNSPLHF. The CDR3 nucleotides read TGCAGTGCTAGAGGAAGGTTTCCGGGAAGCTCCTATAATTCACCCCTCCACTTT.